A selection of T cell receptor beta chains follows, all from one sample in a study of cytomegalovirus exposure and HLA in healthy donors. TCRdb keeps only in-frame clones here, not all; method: immunoSEQ multiplex PCR. The sample shows fewer than 85,000 clones, 94% of them seen only once. What was sequenced was PBMCs. The receptors here all came from a young woman in good health and CMV-seronegative. CDR3s include the opening cysteine and the closing phenylalanine or tryptophan. The D gene is left open where the match is weak. Size is stated for part of the rows, as once, few or many counts, or as a class when the clone is expanded.

abundance: -; v_gene: TRBV5-1; len: 15; d_gene: TRBD2; j_gene: TRBJ2-1; CDR3nt: TGCGCCAGCAGCTTGAGGGCGGGGGGGCCGAATGAGCAGTTCTTC; CDR3aa: CASSLRAGGPNEQFF
abundance: -; v_gene: TRBV5-1; len: 15; d_gene: TRBD2; j_gene: TRBJ2-1; CDR3nt: TGCGCCAGCAAGTCCGGCGGGGGGGCCTACAATGAGCAGTTCTTC; CDR3aa: CASKSGGGAYNEQFF
abundance: -; v_gene: TRBV27; len: 14; d_gene: TRBD1; j_gene: TRBJ1-5; CDR3nt: TGTGCCAGCAGTCTGAGGACAGGTGCCCAACCCCAGCATTTT; CDR3aa: CASSLRTGAQPQHF
abundance: -; v_gene: TRBV14; len: 12; d_gene: -; j_gene: TRBJ1-3; CDR3nt: TGTGCCAGCCGAGAACCTGGAAACACCATATATTTT; CDR3aa: CASREPGNTIYF
abundance: -; v_gene: TRBV28; len: 15; d_gene: TRBD2; j_gene: TRBJ2-7; CDR3nt: TGTGCCAGCAGTAGTAGCGGGGGGGGCCCCCGCGAGCAGTACTTC; CDR3aa: CASSSSGGGPREQYF
abundance: -; v_gene: TRBV4-1; len: 11; d_gene: -; j_gene: TRBJ1-1; CDR3nt: TGCGCCAGCAGTCGGGACACTGAAGCTTTCTTT; CDR3aa: CASSRDTEAFF
abundance: -; v_gene: TRBV10-1; len: 18; d_gene: TRBD2; j_gene: TRBJ2-3; CDR3nt: TGCGCCAGCAGTGAGTCGAGACTAGCGGGGGGACCCACAGATACGCAGTATTTT; CDR3aa: CASSESRLAGGPTDTQYF
abundance: -; v_gene: TRBV18; len: 15; d_gene: -; j_gene: TRBJ1-5; CDR3nt: TGTGCCAGCTCACCAAGTGCAGGGGGCAATCAGCCCCAGCATTTT; CDR3aa: CASSPSAGGNQPQHF
abundance: -; v_gene: TRBV6-1; len: 13; d_gene: TRBD1; j_gene: TRBJ1-6; CDR3nt: TGTGCCAGCCTGGGACAGTATAATTCACCCCTCCACTTT; CDR3aa: CASLGQYNSPLHF
abundance: -; v_gene: TRBV28; len: 14; d_gene: TRBD1; j_gene: TRBJ2-1; CDR3nt: TGTGCCAGCAGTTTCAACGCAGGGGGATATGAGCAGTTCTTC; CDR3aa: CASSFNAGGYEQFF
abundance: -; v_gene: TRBV7-9; len: 16; d_gene: -; j_gene: TRBJ2-1; CDR3nt: TGTGCCAGCAGCCAGCTGGGACACCGCTCCTACAATGAGCAGTTCTTC; CDR3aa: CASSQLGHRSYNEQFF
abundance: -; v_gene: TRBV18; len: 16; d_gene: -; j_gene: TRBJ1-6; CDR3nt: TGTGCCAGCTCACCCACGTTCCAGGCCGGGGATTCACCCCTCCACTTT; CDR3aa: CASSPTFQAGDSPLHF
abundance: -; v_gene: TRBV27; len: 12; d_gene: -; j_gene: TRBJ2-3; CDR3nt: TGTGCCAGCAGTCCCGCCGGGGATACGCAGTATTTT; CDR3aa: CASSPAGDTQYF
abundance: -; v_gene: TRBV19; len: 17; d_gene: -; j_gene: TRBJ2-7; CDR3nt: TGTGCCAGTAGTCGACCGGGGGGACACCTTTTTTCCTACGAGCAGTACTTC; CDR3aa: CASSRPGGHLFSYEQYF
abundance: -; v_gene: TRBV9; len: 15; d_gene: -; j_gene: TRBJ1-3; CDR3nt: TGTGCCAGCAGCGTGTTCGGGAACTCTGGAAACACCATATATTTT; CDR3aa: CASSVFGNSGNTIYF
abundance: -; v_gene: TRBV28; len: 14; d_gene: TRBD1; j_gene: TRBJ1-2; CDR3nt: TGTGCCAGCAGTGCGGGGACAGCTGGAAGTGTCGACACCTTC; CDR3aa: CASSAGTAGSVDTF
abundance: -; v_gene: TRBV13; len: 13; d_gene: -; j_gene: TRBJ1-2; CDR3nt: TGTGCCAGCAGGGACAAGTCTAACTATGGCTACACCTTC; CDR3aa: CASRDKSNYGYTF
abundance: -; v_gene: TRBV2; len: 13; d_gene: -; j_gene: TRBJ1-2; CDR3nt: TGTGCCAGCAGTGAATACACATCGAACGGCTACACCTTC; CDR3aa: CASSEYTSNGYTF
abundance: -; v_gene: TRBV6-5; len: 13; d_gene: -; j_gene: TRBJ2-1; CDR3nt: TGTGCCAGCAGTCTGGGGCGCCGGGATGAGCAGTTCTTC; CDR3aa: CASSLGRRDEQFF
abundance: -; v_gene: TRBV6-6; len: 16; d_gene: TRBD1; j_gene: TRBJ1-2; CDR3nt: TGTGCCAGCAGTTTCGGACAGGGTGGGGTTCTGGATGGCTACACCTTC; CDR3aa: CASSFGQGGVLDGYTF
abundance: -; v_gene: TRBV28; len: 14; d_gene: -; j_gene: TRBJ1-5; CDR3nt: TGTGCCAGCAGTTTCAGGTATAGCAATCAGCCCCAGCATTTT; CDR3aa: CASSFRYSNQPQHF
abundance: -; v_gene: TRBV7-3; len: 15; d_gene: TRBD1; j_gene: TRBJ2-7; CDR3nt: TGTGCCAGCAGCTTATCCGACAGGGCGCCCTACGAGCAGTACTTC; CDR3aa: CASSLSDRAPYEQYF
abundance: once; v_gene: TRBV5-4; len: 13; d_gene: -; j_gene: TRBJ2-7; CDR3nt: TGTGCCAGCAGCTTGGGTCAGAACTACGAGCAGTACTTC; CDR3aa: CASSLGQNYEQYF
abundance: -; v_gene: TRBV25-1; len: 13; d_gene: -; j_gene: TRBJ1-2; CDR3nt: TGTGCCAGCAGTGTAAAGTTTCAACAGGGCTACACCTTC; CDR3aa: CASSVKFQQGYTF
abundance: -; v_gene: TRBV30; len: 14; d_gene: -; j_gene: TRBJ1-3; CDR3nt: TGTGCCTGGAGCATACAGGGCTCTGGAAACACCATATATTTT; CDR3aa: CAWSIQGSGNTIYF
abundance: -; v_gene: TRBV7-9; len: 15; d_gene: TRBD2; j_gene: TRBJ2-7; CDR3nt: TGTGCCAGCAGTCCTCTAGCGGGGGGATCCTACGAGCAGTACTTC; CDR3aa: CASSPLAGGSYEQYF
abundance: -; v_gene: TRBV7-8; len: 17; d_gene: -; j_gene: TRBJ2-3; CDR3nt: TGTGCCAGCAGCCACCCCGCAGGGATCCCAAGCACAGATACGCAGTATTTT; CDR3aa: CASSHPAGIPSTDTQYF
abundance: -; v_gene: TRBV11-2; len: 18; d_gene: TRBD2; j_gene: TRBJ2-3; CDR3nt: TGTGCCAGCAGCCCTAGAAGGGGAGCGGGGGGCCGCACAGATACGCAGTATTTT; CDR3aa: CASSPRRGAGGRTDTQYF
abundance: -; v_gene: TRBV6-4; len: 15; d_gene: TRBD2; j_gene: TRBJ2-3; CDR3nt: TGTGCCAGCAGCGAAACTAGCGGGGGCACAGATACGCAGTATTTT; CDR3aa: CASSETSGGTDTQYF
abundance: -; v_gene: TRBV9; len: 15; d_gene: TRBD1; j_gene: TRBJ1-3; CDR3nt: TGTGCCAGCAGCGCGGGACAGGGGTTGGGAAACACCATATATTTT; CDR3aa: CASSAGQGLGNTIYF
abundance: -; v_gene: TRBV30; len: 13; d_gene: -; j_gene: TRBJ1-6; CDR3nt: TGTGCCTGGAGCTGGCGGGGGGATTCACCCCTCCACTTT; CDR3aa: CAWSWRGDSPLHF
abundance: -; v_gene: TRBV7-2; len: 11; d_gene: -; j_gene: TRBJ2-7; CDR3nt: TGTGCCAGCAGCTTAACTACGAAGCAGTACTTC; CDR3aa: CASSLTTKQYF